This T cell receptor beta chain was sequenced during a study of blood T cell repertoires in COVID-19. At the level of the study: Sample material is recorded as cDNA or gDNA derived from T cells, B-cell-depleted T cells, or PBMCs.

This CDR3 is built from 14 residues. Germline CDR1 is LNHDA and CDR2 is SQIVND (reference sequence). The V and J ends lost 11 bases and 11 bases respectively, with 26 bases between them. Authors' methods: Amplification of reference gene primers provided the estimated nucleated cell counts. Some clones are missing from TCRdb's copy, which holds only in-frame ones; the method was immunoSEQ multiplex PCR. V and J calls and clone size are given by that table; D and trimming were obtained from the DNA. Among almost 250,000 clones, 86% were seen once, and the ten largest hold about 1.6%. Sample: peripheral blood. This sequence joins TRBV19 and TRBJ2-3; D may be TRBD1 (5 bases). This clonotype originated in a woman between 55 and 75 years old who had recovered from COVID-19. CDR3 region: CASVAGQGPRVQYF. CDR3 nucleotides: TGTGCCTCCGTGGCAGGGCAGGGCCCTAGAGTGCAGTATTTT.